This TCR beta chain is from a study of cytomegalovirus exposure and HLA in healthy donors. The overall study: In terms of ancestry, the Caucasian-associated cluster contained roughly 81% of the approximately 400 genotyped donors.

Study-level findings and limits: For cytomegalovirus status, the classifier reportedly gave diagnoses with high specificity and sensitivity. Most TCR sequences proved rare, with some public TCRs found in many donors. Later on, a genetic analysis was performed. It linked a missense variant in DCLRE1C with V- and J-gene trimming of TCR beta.

Germline CDR1 reads SGHVS; CDR2 reads FQNEAQ. The CDR3 totals 15 residues. The V and J ends lost 5 bases and 3 bases respectively, with 14 bases between them. With 60 Vbeta and 13 Jbeta primers, the PCR was carried out. Assay used: immunoSEQ multiplex PCR; TCRdb lists only in-frame clones, some missing. This table has around 200,000 clones, approximately 82% appearing once. A note on this clone: No antigen is known for it.

The chain is built from TRBV7-8 and TRBJ1-5, with D maybe TRBD1 (5 bases). The origin of this receptor is a woman aged 45-59 years in good health and CMV-seropositive. Material for sequencing was PBMCs. CDR3 in DNA: TGTGCCAGCAGCGCCTTGGGGGGGAACAATCAGCCCCAGCATTTT. Translation gives CASSALGGNNQPQHF.